This T cell receptor beta chain emerged from a study of T cell changes during pregnancy in multiple sclerosis. Libraries were prepared by immunoSEQ multiplex PCR; TCRdb keeps only in-frame clonotypes and omits some of them. This sample carries 75,000 to 90,000 clones, approximately 90% of them seen once, and the ten largest clones take roughly 0.21%. V trimming: 5 bases; J trimming: 3 bases; junction bases outside the gene matches: 5. Germline V CDR1 and CDR2: SGHTA, FQGNSA. This CDR3 has 14 residues. This TCR was sampled from a female donor with multiple sclerosis, enrolled in a pregnancy study. The genes are TRBV7-2 and TRBJ2-7, with TRBD1 matching 9 bases. This specimen consisted of CD4+ T cells from peripheral blood mononuclear cells, obtained before pregnancy. CDR3 region: CASSPGGQGYEQYF. Here the CDR3 DNA reads TGTGCCAGCAGCCCAGGGGGACAGGGCTACGAGCAGTACTTC.